Below, 4 T cell receptor beta chains from the same sample are listed, as sequenced in a study of cytomegalovirus exposure and HLA in healthy donors. Clones were sequenced by immunoSEQ multiplex PCR, and TCRdb holds only the in-frame ones, with some missing. The sample contains roughly 62,000 clones, 91% of which appear only once. The sample was PBMCs. These receptors were obtained from a woman aged 25 to 39 in good health and CMV-seronegative.

The chain joins TRBV29-1 to TRBJ2-5; 10 bases match TRBD1. J gave up 5 bases and V 5 bases, and 8 bases lay outside the gene matches. This CDR3 has 14 residues. Per the germline V gene, CDR1 is SQVTM and CDR2 is ANQGSEA. DNA of the CDR3: TGCAGCGTTCCGCGACAGGGGGCGGGTGAGACCCAGTACTTC. Its protein is CSVPRQGAGETQYF.

The rearrangement links TRBV7-2 to TRBJ2-1, with D maybe TRBD2 (5 bases). Germline loops: CDR1 SGHTA, CDR2 FQGNSA. The CDR3 covers 13 residues. V lost 5 bases to trimming and J lost 13 bases, with 18 bases between them. CDR3 bases: TGTGCCAGCAGCCCTAGGGCGGACTTATTACAGTTCTTC. Its translation is CASSPRADLLQFF.

The V gene is TRBV7-3, the J gene TRBJ2-2; D is possibly TRBD2 (5 bases). The CDR3 has 16 residues. Germline V gene lookup returns CDR1 SGHTA and CDR2 FQGTGA. The germline V and J ends were trimmed by 7 bases and 0 bases, with 15 bases remaining between them. CDR3 protein: CASTPVEVTNTGELFF. As DNA, the CDR3 is TGTGCCAGCACCCCCGTGGAGGTGACGAACACCGGGGAGCTGTTTTTT.

The rearrangement joins TRBV4-2 to TRBJ1-1; D ambiguous. V was clipped by 0 bases and J by 4 bases, with 6 bases between them. The CDR3 loop spans 13 amino acids. Germline V gene sequence: CDR1 LGHNA, CDR2 YNFKEQ. DNA of the CDR3: TGTGCCAGCAGCCAAGATCCGGGCACTGAAGCTTTCTTT. It specifies CASSQDPGTEAFF.